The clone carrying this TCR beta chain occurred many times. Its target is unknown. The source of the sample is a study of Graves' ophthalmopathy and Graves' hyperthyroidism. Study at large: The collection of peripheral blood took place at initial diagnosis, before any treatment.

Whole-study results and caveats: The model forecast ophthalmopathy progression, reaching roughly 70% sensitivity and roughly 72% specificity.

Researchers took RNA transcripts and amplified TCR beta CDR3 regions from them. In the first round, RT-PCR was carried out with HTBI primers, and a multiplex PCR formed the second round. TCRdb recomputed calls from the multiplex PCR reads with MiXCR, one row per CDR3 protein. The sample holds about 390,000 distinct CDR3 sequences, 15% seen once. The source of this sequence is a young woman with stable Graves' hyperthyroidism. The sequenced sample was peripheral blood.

CDR3 bases: TGTGCCAGCAGGCTAGCGGGGGGGGGGCAAGAGACCCAGTACTTC. Its protein product is CASRLAGGGQETQYF. The V and J genes are TRBV12-3 or TRBV12-4 and TRBJ2-5; 12 positions agree with TRBD2. The CDR3 is made up of 15 amino acids. Losses at the gene ends were 6 bases for V and 2 bases for J; bases not matched to a gene: 4.